One T cell receptor beta chain is described in this entry. Clones were sequenced by immunoSEQ multiplex PCR, and TCRdb holds only the in-frame ones, with some missing. The table records about 330,000 clones, about 90% of them present only once. The V end lost 10 bases, the J end lost 6 bases, and 19 bases lay between the germline ends. Germline assignment: CDR1 MNHEY and CDR2 SMNVEV (reference sequence). The CDR3 sequence is 14 residues long. This entry belongs to a study of cytomegalovirus exposure and HLA in healthy donors. The donors formed part of the 120-subject validation cohort, distinct from the roughly 620-subject first cohort.

The V call is TRBV27, the J call TRBJ2-4, with D possibly called TRBD1 or TRBD2 (5 bases each). Sequencing input: PBMCs. The clonotype originates from a woman younger than 45 in good health and CMV-seropositive. The CDR3: CATKAGATGNIQYF. The CDR3 DNA sequence: TGTGCCACCAAGGCCGGGGCCACGGGAAACATTCAGTACTTC.